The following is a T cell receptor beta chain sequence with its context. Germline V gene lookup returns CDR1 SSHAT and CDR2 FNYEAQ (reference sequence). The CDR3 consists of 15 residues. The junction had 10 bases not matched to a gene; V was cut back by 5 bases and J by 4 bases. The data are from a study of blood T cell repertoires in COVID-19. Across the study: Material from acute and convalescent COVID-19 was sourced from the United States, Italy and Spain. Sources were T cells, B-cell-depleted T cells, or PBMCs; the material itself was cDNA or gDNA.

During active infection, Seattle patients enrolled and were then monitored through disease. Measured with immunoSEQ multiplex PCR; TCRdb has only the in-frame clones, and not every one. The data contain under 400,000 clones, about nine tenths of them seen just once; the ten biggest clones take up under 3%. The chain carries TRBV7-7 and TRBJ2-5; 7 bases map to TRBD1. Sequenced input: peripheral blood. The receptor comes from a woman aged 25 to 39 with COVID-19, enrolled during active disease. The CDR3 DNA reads TGTGCCAGCAGCCTCGGAACCCGACAGGGAGAGACCCAGTACTTC. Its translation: CASSLGTRQGETQYF.